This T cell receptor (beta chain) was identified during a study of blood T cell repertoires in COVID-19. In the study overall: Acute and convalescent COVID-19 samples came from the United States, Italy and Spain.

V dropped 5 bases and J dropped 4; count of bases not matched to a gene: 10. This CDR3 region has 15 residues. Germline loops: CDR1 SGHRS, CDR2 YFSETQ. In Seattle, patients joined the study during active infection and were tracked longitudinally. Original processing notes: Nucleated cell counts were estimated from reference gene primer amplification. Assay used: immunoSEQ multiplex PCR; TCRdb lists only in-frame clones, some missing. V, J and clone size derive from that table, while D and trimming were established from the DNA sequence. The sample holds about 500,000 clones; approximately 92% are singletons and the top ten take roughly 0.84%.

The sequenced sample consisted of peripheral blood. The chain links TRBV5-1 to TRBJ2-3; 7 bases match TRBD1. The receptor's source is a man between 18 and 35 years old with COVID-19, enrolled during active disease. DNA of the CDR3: TGCGCCAGCAGTTGGGGGTTGAGGGGGCCAGATACGCAGTATTTT. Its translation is CASSWGLRGPDTQYF.